The present TCR beta chain was sequenced within a study of T-cell memory formation after mild COVID-19. Study at large: Clusters of TCRs were largely donor specific. General study results and limits: Clones contracting over day 15 to 85 were CD4/CD8 balanced, with later expanders leaning CD4+. Pre-infection memory harbored some responding clones, suggesting cross-reactive memory joined. Contracting clones localized mainly to CM and EM when CD4+ and mainly to EMRA when CD8+.

Germline CDR1 MGHRA, CDR2 YSYEKL. The CDR3 runs 13 residues. V lost 3 bases, J lost 6 bases, and 11 bases lay in between. TCRdb independently ran MiXCR on the 5' RACE reads; one entry per CDR3 protein. Of 150,000 to 200,000 distinct CDR3 sequences listed, roughly 10% are singletons. At least ten counts were recorded for this clonotype. Its antigen is currently unknown. The chain is built from TRBV4-1 and TRBJ1-2, with a possible D match to TRBD1 (5 bases). The origin of this receptor is a man aged 18 to 35 who had mild COVID-19 (a few samples of this study predate the infection). Cell type and time point are not known. Sequencing used PBMCs or a T cell subset sorted from them (not recorded which). CDR3 in DNA: TGCGCCAGCAGCCAGAAATGGGGGGATGGCTACACCTTC. Translating gives CASSQKWGDGYTF.